This record covers a single TCR beta chain. The antigen is undetermined. It was with a sample-barcoded 5' primer and a J-beta primer mix that a second PCR of roughly 7 to 12 cycles was run. Using its own MiXCR run on the 5' RACE reads, TCRdb lists one record per CDR3 protein. Of 790,000 or so distinct CDR3 sequences listed, 46% were seen once; the top ten hold 15% to 20%. This record comes from a study of blood T cells in healthy people across ages. The V gene's germline CDR1 is MNHNS and CDR2 SASEGT. The CDR3 extends over 21 amino acids. J was trimmed by 2 bases and V by 6 bases; bases with no gene match: 22. Every sample yielded at least 6.5 million isolated PBMCs. General study results and limits: A roughly linear age-dependent decrease characterized TCR beta diversity per million T cells. Strong correlation existed between TCR beta diversity and naive T cell percentage. Donors of long life had a larger count of naive CD4+ cells and greater diversity than aged donors.

Material: blood. V usage is TRBV6-1 and J usage is TRBJ2-3; 11 bases match TRBD2. This sequence was found in a man aged 80 or over in good health. CDR3 residues: CASRVLWGTETSGTHTDTQYF. CDR3 nucleotides: TGTGCCAGCAGAGTTCTTTGGGGGACGGAGACTAGCGGGACCCACACAGATACGCAGTATTTT.